This T cell receptor (beta chain) was sequenced for a study of CD8 T cells in Susac syndrome (dated by TCRdb to between 2019 and 2020). A note on the overall study: The study used repertoire sequencing to test whether antigen drove CD8+ T cell activation and differentiation in Susac syndrome. General findings and caveats noted by the study authors: The TCR sequencing and HLA analysis was acknowledged to have included a relatively small number of individuals.

V has 3 bases trimmed and J has 5 bases trimmed; junction bases matching no gene number 9. Including the terminal cysteine and phenylalanine, the CDR3 comprises 15 residues. The kept DNA is CDR3 alone, 45 bases in frame from the first base. Taken from the germline V gene, the CDR1 and CDR2 loops are SGHRS and YFSETQ. A word on this clonotype: There is no known antigen for this receptor. Base qualities were left out, and no much larger clone turns up one base away.

Peripheral blood CD8+ and CD4+ T cells from healthy donors, Susac syndrome patients and multiple sclerosis patients were profiled by high-throughput TCR beta sequencing. Healthy donors were included as age- and sex-matched controls. CD8+ TEMRA cells were enriched by FACS, while bulk CD8+ and CD4+ T cells were purified by magnetic negative isolation. Blood was collected in EDTA tubes and processed within 24 hours, with PBMCs isolated through density gradient centrifugation. PBMCs intended for TCR sequencing were frozen in liquid nitrogen and were later thawed in a 37 degrees C water bath. The sorted or isolated CD4+, CD8+ and CD8+ TEMRA cells reached a purity of at least 90%. RNA was extracted using the RNeasy kit, and roughly 0.5 to 1 ug of the RNA was reverse transcribed with random hexamers. TCR beta CDR3 regions were amplified with the immunoSEQ multiplex PCR assay covering 54 Vbeta and 13 Jbeta segments. To correct PCR amplification bias, a synthetic template baseline was used for both primer optimization and computational correction. For the original study's pipeline: Reads were annotated to V, D and J genes according to IMGT and were analyzed with immunoSEQ Analyzer, with only productive sequences retained. Clonality was calculated as one minus the Shannon entropy normalized by log2 of the number of productive unique sequences. For each patient and control, public and private clones were evaluated within the 100 most prevalent clones. Susac-specific clones were defined as absent from healthy and MS cohorts, around 970 published viral clones and other ImmuneACCESS disease sequences. TCRdb redid the processing of the public reads, applying fastp at Q25 and MiXCR, and retained in-frame beta chains. Identical CDR3 protein sequences are pooled into one entry, listed with their most common genes and DNA. None of the V and J calls come from the authors' own analysis; TCRdb made them. The sample table holds around 130,000 distinct CDR3 sequences, of which 90% to 95% were seen once. The ten largest clones capture more than 0.1% of the sample.

This chain is built from TRBV5-1 and TRBJ2-7; TRBD2 lines up with 9 middle nucleotides. The source is a human donor in good health. Input material: CD4+ T cells from PBMCs. The CDR3 in this case is CASSSGLAGTNEQYF. The DNA sequence reads TGCGCCAGCAGCTCCGGTCTAGCGGGAACCAACGAGCAGTACTTC. The CDR3, completed at both ends by the reference TRBV5-1 and TRBJ2-7 genes, gives the full variable domain KAGVTQTPRYLIKTRGQQVTLSCSPISGHRSVSWYQQTPGQGLQFLFEYFSETQRNKGNFPGRFSGRQFSNSRSEMNVSTLELGDSALYLCASSSGLAGTNEQYFGPGTRLTVT.